These T cell receptor beta chains were read from a single sample in a study of control samples from healthy donors and cancer patients. TCRdb's table, derived via immunoSEQ multiplex PCR, lists solely in-frame clones and lacks some. Of approximately 51,000 clones detected, 80% appear once; the ten largest clones hold 10%. The sequencing input was blood. These receptors all come from a man between 65 and 79 years old in good health. CDR3s include the opening cysteine and the closing phenylalanine or tryptophan. D genes are given only for firm matches. Clone size is given for some rows only: seen once, a few or many times, or a class if the clone is expanded.

CDR3	DNA	D	size	J	V
CASSVSGGSTDTQYF	TGTGCCAGCAGCGTATCAGGGGGGAGCACAGATACGCAGTATTTT	-	-	TRBJ2-3	TRBV9
CASSRGGWDEQFF	TGTGCTAGCAGCCGGGGGGGCTGGGATGAGCAGTTCTTC	TRBD2	-	TRBJ2-1	TRBV7-7
CASSWGTGTREKLFF	TGCGCCAGCAGCTGGGGGACAGGGACTAGGGAAAAACTGTTTTTT	TRBD1	-	TRBJ1-4	TRBV5-1
CASSLGGTVIYEQYF	TGTGCCAGCAGCTTGGGCGGGACAGTCATCTACGAGCAGTACTTC	-	-	TRBJ2-7	TRBV7-2
CASSRYSGNTIYF	TGTGCCAGCAGCCGCTACTCTGGAAACACCATATATTTT	-	-	TRBJ1-3	TRBV3-1/TRBV3-2
CASSPQGVPPSNTGELFF	TGTGCCAGCAGCCCCCAAGGTGTCCCCCCCTCGAACACCGGGGAGCTGTTTTTT	-	few	TRBJ2-2	TRBV27
CASSVDRLNTGELFF	TGTGCCAGCAGTGTTGACAGATTGAACACCGGGGAGCTGTTTTTT	-	-	TRBJ2-2	TRBV2
CAISNGEYTEAFF	TGTGCCATCAGCAATGGGGAGTACACTGAAGCTTTCTTT	-	-	TRBJ1-1	TRBV10-3
CSADRDQNTEAFF	TGCAGCGCCGATAGGGATCAGAACACTGAAGCTTTCTTT	-	few	TRBJ1-1	TRBV29-1
CAFWTGWGSPLHF	TGTGCCTTCTGGACAGGGTGGGGCTCACCCCTCCACTTT	TRBD1	-	TRBJ1-6	TRBV30
CASSEQGLYSGNTIYF	TGTGCCAGCAGTGAGCAGGGACTCTACTCTGGAAACACCATATATTTT	-	-	TRBJ1-3	TRBV2
CATRTRDTGELFF	TGTGCCACTCGTACACGGGACACCGGGGAGCTGTTTTTT	-	-	TRBJ2-2	TRBV6-5
CASSLSNYPGNEQFF	TGTGCCAGCAGCTTATCGAATTATCCGGGTAATGAGCAGTTCTTC	-	-	TRBJ2-1	TRBV7-2
CASSARQGASGYTF	TGTGCCAGCAGTGCCAGACAGGGGGCCTCTGGCTACACCTTC	TRBD1	-	TRBJ1-2	TRBV2
CASSEVRTGGEQYF	TGTGCCAGCAGTGAAGTGAGGACCGGCGGAGAGCAGTACTTC	-	-	TRBJ2-7	TRBV2
CASSLFVQGHEQYF	TGTGCCAGCAGTTTATTTGTACAGGGGCACGAGCAGTACTTC	TRBD1	-	TRBJ2-7	TRBV28